The 27 T cell receptor beta chains presented below share a single source sample, sequenced in a study of blood T cell repertoires in COVID-19 (dated by TCRdb to about 2020). The library relied on the immunoSEQ multiplex PCR assay. The clones in this table, taken by TCRdb from immuneACCESS, are in-frame only. Not every clone is retained; where verified, under half of the shortfall comes from an unresolved V gene, and the cause of the rest is unknown. This sample gives 150,000 to 200,000 clones in total; approximately 86% of them show up just once. The ten largest clones capture about 9.7% of the sample. The specimen was peripheral blood. These TCRs come from a man in his fifties or sixties with active or convalescent COVID-19.

V is TRBV5-1 and J is TRBJ2-7; the D is unclear. V gave up 4 bases and J gave up 3 bases, with 8 bases separating them. Germline assignment: CDR1 SGHRS and CDR2 YFSETQ. The CDR3 extends over 12 amino acids. The CDR3 DNA is TGCGCCAGCAGCCACGACTTCTACGAGCAGTACTTC. Protein: CASSHDFYEQYF.

The genes are TRBV30 and TRBJ1-2; 7 bases align to TRBD1. There are 16 residues in the CDR3. V was clipped by 4 bases and J by 2 bases; unmatched bases: 13. Germline lookup yields CDR1 GTSNPN and CDR2 SVGIG (reference sequence). This CDR3 reads CAWTLFLAGGNYGYTF. DNA of the CDR3: TGTGCCTGGACTCTCTTCCTGGCAGGGGGGAACTATGGCTACACCTTC.

V and J are TRBV10-3 and TRBJ1-2, with 7 bases aligning to TRBD1. The CDR3 loop spans 17 amino acids. Germline CDR1 reads ENHRY; CDR2 reads SYGVKD. With V trimmed by 0 bases and J by 8 bases, 15 bases remained unmatched. The CDR3 loop is CAISESLEQGTRVGYTF. The CDR3 DNA follows: TGTGCCATCAGTGAGTCGTTAGAACAGGGGACACGGGTCGGCTACACCTTC.

The chain uses TRBV24-1 and TRBJ2-2; D possibly corresponds to TRBD2 (7 bases). Germline V gene sequence: CDR1 KGHDR, CDR2 SFDVKD. This CDR3 region has 18 residues. The V end lost 0 bases, the J end lost 5 bases, and 18 bases lay between the germline ends. The CDR3 is CATSDLTSEGGGTGELFF. The CDR3 DNA sequence: TGTGCCACCAGTGATTTGACTTCGGAGGGGGGAGGGACCGGGGAGCTGTTTTTT.

This rearrangement joins TRBV19 to TRBJ2-5, with a weak D call TRBD2 (5 bases). The CDR3 is made up of 14 amino acids. The ends were cut back, 3 bases at V and 5 bases at J, with 13 bases in the middle. Germline V gene data show CDR1 as LNHDA and CDR2 as SQIVND (reference sequence). The CDR3 nucleotides read TGTGCCAGTAGTATTAAGGGAGCTGGCGAGACCCAGTACTTC. Protein sequence: CASSIKGAGETQYF.

This CDR3 is CASSSWLGGNEQFF. CDR3 coding DNA: TGTGCCAGCAGCTCATGGCTGGGAGGCAATGAGCAGTTCTTC. The chain carries TRBV16 and TRBJ2-1, with D possibly TRBD2 on 6 matching bases. V dropped 5 bases and J dropped 6 bases, with 14 bases sitting between them. Germline V gives CDR1 KGHSY, CDR2 FQNENV. The CDR3 is made up of 14 amino acids.

This chain uses TRBV14 with TRBJ2-3; TRBD1 is a possible D gene (6 bases). The CDR3 is 14 residues long. Germline V gene data show CDR1 as SGHDN and CDR2 as FVKESK. Trimming removed 4 bases from V and 2 bases from J, with 10 bases in between. For the CDR3, the DNA is TGTGCCAGCAGCCCTACAGGGCTCACAGATACGCAGTATTTT. It translates to CASSPTGLTDTQYF.

In DNA form, the CDR3 reads TGCGCCAGCAGCCCGGGACAGGGAATGAATCAGCCCCAGCATTTT. Translated, it gives CASSPGQGMNQPQHF. This chain uses TRBV5-1 with TRBJ1-5, with 9 nucleotides matching TRBD1. Germline-derived CDR1 and CDR2 are SGHRS and YFSETQ. The CDR3 has 15 residues. After removal of 4 bases from V and 4 bases from J, the junction contained 6 bases not matched to a gene.

The V call is TRBV3-1 (or the pseudogene TRBV3-2), the J call TRBJ1-1, with 7 bases that match TRBD1. The germline gives CDR1 LGHDT, CDR2 YNNKEL (reference sequence). The V and J ends lost 1 base and 1 base, in that order; junction bases with no gene match: 3. This CDR3 has 15 residues. CDR3 coding DNA: TGTGCCAGCAGCCAAGTGGGACAGACGAACACTGAAGCTTTCTTT. It specifies CASSQVGQTNTEAFF.

The rearrangement links TRBV6-6 to TRBJ2-7; no reliable D call. The V end was cut by 5 bases, the J end by 2 bases, with 16 bases between. The CDR3 has 15 residues. Germline V gives CDR1 MNHNY, CDR2 SVGAGI (reference sequence). CDR3 region: CASSDITELPYEQYF. The CDR3 DNA follows: TGTGCCAGCAGTGATATTACAGAGCTCCCCTACGAGCAGTACTTC.

The chain employs TRBV7-7 and TRBJ2-7; the match to TRBD2 covers 14 bases. V lost 5 bases to trimming and J lost 3 bases; unmatched junction nucleotides: 3. Per germline, CDR1 SSHAT and CDR2 FNYEAQ (reference sequence). The CDR3 totals 15 residues. The CDR3 spells CASSPTSGGVYEQYF. The CDR3 nucleotides are TGTGCCAGCAGCCCGACTAGCGGGGGGGTCTACGAGCAGTACTTC. Together with reference TRBV7-7 and TRBJ2-7, the CDR3 gives the full variable domain: GAGVSQSPRYKVTKRGQDVTLRCDPISSHATLYWYQQALGQGPEFLTYFNYEAQPDKSGLPSDRFSAERPEGSISTLTIQRTEQRDSAMYRCASSPTSGGVYEQYFGPGTRLTVT.

This clone was seen only once. The CDR3 nucleotides are TGTGCCAGTAGTATAGGTCAAAGCACAGATACGCAGTATTTT. Its protein is CASSIGQSTDTQYF. J is TRBJ2-3 and V is TRBV19; D unresolved. This CDR3 is built from 14 residues. Between the trimmed V and J ends, which lost 1 base and 0 bases, there was a span of 5 bases. Looked up from germline, CDR1 is LNHDA and CDR2 is SQIVND (reference sequence).

The chain uses TRBV11-2 and TRBJ1-2, with D hard to call. V was trimmed by 4 bases and J by 4 bases, leaving 10 bases between them. CDR1 SGHAT and CDR2 FQNNGV come from the germline V gene. The CDR3 has 13 amino acids. The CDR3 DNA reads TGTGCCAGCAGCTCGCACGGGAGCTATGGCTACACCTTC. It yields the protein CASSSHGSYGYTF.

This sequence joins TRBV2 and TRBJ2-1; D not certain. Trimming took 6 bases from V and 5 from J, leaving 8 bases between them. The CDR3 sequence is 12 residues long. Germline lookup yields CDR1 SNHLY and CDR2 FYNNEI. DNA for the CDR3: TGTGCCAGCAGACCACAGAACAATGAGCAGTTCTTC. Translation: CASRPQNNEQFF.

The rearrangement joins TRBV4-2 to TRBJ2-7, with D possibly matching TRBD2 (5 bases). The CDR3 runs 16 residues. V lost 1 base and J lost 0, with 13 bases in between. In germline, CDR1 is LGHNA, CDR2 YNFKEQ. The CDR3 bases are TGTGCCAGCAGCCAAGGTAGGGCGGGCAGCTCCTACGAGCAGTACTTC. It yields the protein CASSQGRAGSSYEQYF.

The rearrangement joins TRBV3-1 (or the pseudogene TRBV3-2) to TRBJ2-7; 7 nucleotides agree with TRBD2. V gave up 4 bases and J gave up 1 base; unmatched junction bases: 16. The CDR3 extends over 18 amino acids. Germline CDR1 and CDR2: LGHDT and YNNKEL (reference sequence). CDR3 DNA: TGTGCCAGCAGCCTGTACAATCGCGGTTGGGGGGGGTCCTACGAGCAGTACTTC. As protein: CASSLYNRGWGGSYEQYF.

This clone was recorded once. The gene calls are TRBV29-1 and TRBJ1-1, with D maybe TRBD1 (5 bases). Per germline, CDR1 SQVTM and CDR2 ANQGSEA. Trimming took 3 bases from V and 1 from J, leaving 9 bases between them. CDR3 length: 13 amino acids. CDR3 region: CSVDSQGNTEAFF. The CDR3 coding sequence is TGCAGCGTTGACAGCCAGGGGAACACTGAAGCTTTCTTT.

The chain combines TRBV11-1 with TRBJ1-5; D unclear. Germline assignment: CDR1 SGHAT and CDR2 FQDESV (reference sequence). V was trimmed by 2 bases and J by 4 bases, leaving 6 bases between them. This CDR3 has 13 residues. The CDR3 nucleotides are TGTGCCAGCAGCTTAAACCGGAATCAGCCCCAGCATTTT. It is translated as CASSLNRNQPQHF. Looking up the rest from reference TRBV11-1 and TRBJ1-5 gives the full variable domain: EAEVAQSPRYKITEKSQAVAFWCDPISGHATLYWYRQILGQGPELLVQFQDESVVDDSQLPKDRFSAERLKGVDSTLKIQPAELGDSAMYLCASSLNRNQPQHFGDGTRLSIL.

CDR3 in DNA: TGTGCCAGTAGTATAGACGGCGGCTTTGGCTACACCTTC. Protein: CASSIDGGFGYTF. V usage is TRBV19 and J usage is TRBJ1-2; D uncertain. The CDR3 is 13 residues long. Germline lookup yields CDR1 LNHDA and CDR2 SQIVND (reference sequence). The ends were cut back, 0 bases at V and 7 bases at J, with 9 bases in the middle.

V usage is TRBV6-2 or TRBV6-3 and J usage is TRBJ2-6; TRBD1 matches at 10 bases. The CDR3 is 17 residues long. V trimming: 4 bases; J trimming: 0 bases; junction bases outside the gene matches: 3. Germline V gene data show CDR1 as MNHEY and CDR2 as SVGEGT. CDR3: CASSSDRGLSGANVLTF. The CDR3 nucleotides read TGTGCCAGCAGTTCCGACAGGGGGCTCTCTGGGGCCAACGTCCTGACTTTC.

The chain uses TRBV28 and TRBJ2-7, with a weak D call TRBD2 (5 bases). V gave up 1 base and J gave up 0 bases, with 10 bases separating them. The CDR3 is 15 amino acids. Germline V gene lookup returns CDR1 MDHEN and CDR2 SYDVKM. This CDR3 is CASSLSSGGSYEQYF. As DNA, the CDR3 is TGTGCCAGCAGTTTATCCAGCGGAGGCTCCTACGAGCAGTACTTC.

V usage is TRBV2 and J usage is TRBJ2-7, with 7 positions matching TRBD1. CDR1 and CDR2 (germline): SNHLY, FYNNEI. V shed 7 bases, J shed 6 bases, and the junction held 24 bases outside the gene matches. The CDR3 length is 18 residues. Here the CDR3 reads CASTTGDGGGSGRGEQYF. The CDR3 nucleotides are TGTGCCAGCACCACAGGGGACGGAGGTGGGTCTGGTCGGGGCGAGCAGTACTTC.

V usage is TRBV3-1 (or the pseudogene TRBV3-2) and J usage is TRBJ2-2, with D possibly being TRBD1 (6 bases). Trimming took off 4 bases at V and 2 bases at J, with 14 bases between the two ends. Per the germline V gene, CDR1 is LGHDT and CDR2 is YNNKEL (reference sequence). This CDR3 is built from 16 residues. The CDR3 sequence is CASSPRDTTNTGELFF. CDR3 in DNA: TGTGCCAGCAGCCCTCGGGACACCACAAACACCGGGGAGCTGTTTTTT.

The chain joins TRBV15 to TRBJ2-5, with 8 bases aligning to TRBD2. The V and J ends lost 5 bases and 4 bases, in that order; junction bases with no gene match: 6. Germline V lookup: CDR1 LNHNV, CDR2 YYDKDF (reference sequence). This CDR3 has 14 amino acids. The CDR3 loop is CATSQRGRRETQYF. Written as DNA, the CDR3 is TGTGCCACCAGCCAGCGGGGGAGAAGAGAGACCCAGTACTTC.

In nucleotides, the CDR3 is TGTGCCAGCAGCTCCGGACAGACAACTAATGAAAAACTGTTTTTT. Translation gives CASSSGQTTNEKLFF. The chain joins TRBV7-6 to TRBJ1-4, with D maybe TRBD1 (6 bases). Trimming removed 4 bases from V and 0 bases from J, with 9 bases in between. Germline V gives CDR1 SGHVS, CDR2 FNYEAQ. The CDR3 contains 15 residues.

The chain has TRBV27 and TRBJ2-7; 11 bases are a match to TRBD1. V lost 2 bases, J lost 4 bases, and 7 bases stayed unmatched. This CDR3 contains 16 residues. The germline CDR1 and CDR2 sequences are MNHEY and SMNVEV (reference sequence). Here the CDR3 reads CASSLIGTGGSYEQYF. Written as DNA, the CDR3 is TGTGCCAGCAGTTTAATTGGGACAGGGGGGAGTTACGAGCAGTACTTC.

This chain uses TRBV14 with TRBJ2-1; unclear D gene. The CDR3 runs to 14 residues. Germline CDR1 is SGHDN and CDR2 is FVKESK. V lost 6 bases, J lost 0 bases, and 9 bases lay in between. The CDR3 DNA sequence: TGTGCCAGCAGTCGCCCCAGCTCCTACAATGAGCAGTTCTTC. Translated: CASSRPSSYNEQFF.